Listed here are 30 T cell receptor beta chains from one sample, sequenced in a study of beta chain features in type 1 diabetes. These receptors have no known antigen. Study-level results: Among all four CD4+ subsets, Type 1 diabetes patients had TCRB CDR3s that were moderately but significantly shorter.

The isolated RNA, all of it, was reverse transcribed, so expressed TCRB transcripts were what got sequenced. Sequencing used immunoSEQ multiplex PCR; TCRdb keeps in-frame clones, though not all of them. The sample comprises hundreds of thousands of clones, around an eighth of which are singletons, and nearly 0.04% rests with the top ten. The sample was naive CD4+ T cells from blood. The source is a man younger than 35 with type 1 diabetes.

The genes are TRBV29-1 and TRBJ1-4; TRBD1 matches 9 bases. Germline loops: CDR1 SQVTM, CDR2 ANQGSEA. Unmatched junction bases numbered 3, after V lost 7 bases and J lost 6 bases. This CDR3 contains 12 residues. The CDR3 DNA reads as TGCAGCGCTTGGACAGGGGATGAAAAACTGTTTTTT. Protein: CSAWTGDEKLFF.

The chain has TRBV5-4 and TRBJ1-1; no definite D call. Germline CDR1 is SGHNT and CDR2 is YYREEE (reference sequence). Trimming removed 0 bases at V and 1 base at J, with 7 bases between. This CDR3 is built from 14 residues. The CDR3 nucleotides are TGTGCCAGCAGCTTGGTACGCGAGAACACTGAAGCTTTCTTT. Its translation: CASSLVRENTEAFF.

As to this clone: Other DNA sequences in this sample translate to the same CDR3. This chain connects TRBV11-2 to TRBJ1-1; the D gene is possibly TRBD1 (6 bases). Germline CDR1 SGHAT, CDR2 FQNNGV. The V end lost 4 bases, the J end lost 3 bases, and 9 bases lay between the germline ends. The CDR3 extends over 13 amino acids. CDR3 in amino acids: CASSSDRDTEAFF. Here the CDR3 DNA reads TGTGCCAGCAGCTCGGACAGAGACACTGAAGCTTTCTTT.

The chain is built from TRBV6-1 and TRBJ2-7; D remains unclear. V lost 2 bases and J 6 bases, leaving 17 bases between the germline ends. CDR1 MNHNS and CDR2 SASEGT come from the germline V gene. The CDR3 covers 15 residues. CDR3 DNA sequence: TGTGCCAGCAGTGAATCGGTTGCATGGGCGTCCGAGCAGTACTTC. Protein: CASSESVAWASEQYF.

This sequence joins TRBV7-2 and TRBJ2-3; D is perhaps TRBD2 (5 bases). The V gene lost 1 base and the J gene lost 6 bases, with 8 bases spanning the gap. CDR1 and CDR2 (germline): SGHTA, FQGNSA. The CDR3 is 13 amino acids. This chain's CDR3 is CASSLGRGDTQYF. CDR3 sequence (DNA): TGTGCCAGCAGCTTAGGAAGAGGGGATACGCAGTATTTT.

The V call is TRBV21-1, the J call TRBJ2-1; no check of the table's D call, TRBD2, against the DNA was made. TRBV21-1 is labeled a pseudogene. The length of the CDR3 is 17 residues. CDR3 sequence: CASSARVTSGRADEQFF. The CDR3 region has the DNA TGTGCCAGCAGCGCCCGAGTTACCAGCGGGAGGGCCGATGAGCAGTTCTTC.

This clone was seen more than once but under ten times. The chain couples TRBV7-2 to TRBJ2-3; 10 bases agree with TRBD2. V was clipped by 5 bases and J by 2 bases; unmatched bases: 7. This CDR3 has 16 amino acids. Germline V gives CDR1 SGHTA, CDR2 FQGNSA. CDR3 amino acids: CASSPQAGGVTDTQYF. The CDR3 DNA reads TGTGCCAGCAGCCCCCAAGCGGGGGGGGTCACAGATACGCAGTATTTT.

The rearrangement uses TRBV7-9 and TRBJ2-1; TRBD2 matches at 9 bases. This CDR3 has 15 amino acids. Germline CDR1 reads SEHNR; CDR2 reads FQNEAQ (reference sequence). With 4 bases clipped from V and 8 bases from J, the junction kept 9 bases outside the gene matches. This CDR3 reads CASSSTRKREDEQFF. For the CDR3, the DNA is TGTGCCAGCAGCTCCACTCGGAAGCGGGAGGATGAGCAGTTCTTC.

As regards this clone: The identical CDR3 is also encoded by other nucleotide sequences in the sample. V is TRBV5-1 and J is TRBJ2-5, with 10 bases identical to TRBD1. The CDR3 has 15 amino acids. Losses at the gene ends were 2 bases for V and 5 bases for J; bases not matched to a gene: 6. Germline CDR1 is SGHRS and CDR2 is YFSETQ. Written as DNA, the CDR3 is TGCGCCAGCAGCTTATCCGGGACAGGGGAGGAGACCCAGTACTTC. This gives the protein CASSLSGTGEETQYF.

The rearrangement links TRBV7-9 to TRBJ1-5; the D gene is possibly TRBD1 (6 bases). The ends were cut back, 6 bases at V and 5 bases at J, with 23 bases in the middle. The CDR3 has 17 amino acids. Germline V gene sequence: CDR1 SEHNR, CDR2 FQNEAQ (reference sequence). Here the CDR3 reads CASSDENLNNRDQPQHF. The CDR3, as DNA: TGTGCCAGCAGTGACGAAAACTTAAATAACAGGGATCAGCCCCAGCATTTT.

This chain links TRBV7-9 with TRBJ1-2; D not resolved. V shed 1 base and J shed 5 bases, with 8 bases lying between them. CDR3 size: 13 residues. CDR1 is SEHNR, CDR2 FQNEAQ, per germline (reference sequence). The CDR3 protein is CASSLVTEYGYTF. The CDR3 nucleotides read TGTGCCAGCAGCTTAGTAACTGAGTATGGCTACACCTTC.

The sample holds a few counts of this clone. The chain recombines TRBV30 with TRBJ2-2; unclear D gene. Germline assignment: CDR1 GTSNPN and CDR2 SVGIG (reference sequence). The V gene lost 0 bases and the J gene lost 7 bases, with 6 bases spanning the gap. The CDR3 consists of 12 residues. The CDR3 DNA follows: TGTGCCTGGAGTGTACTGGGCGGGGAGCTGTTTTTT. It translates to CAWSVLGGELFF.

The V and J genes are TRBV5-1 and TRBJ1-1; D is uncertain. This CDR3 spans 12 amino acids. Trimming took off 4 bases at V and 2 bases at J, with 6 bases between the two ends. CDR1 is SGHRS and CDR2 is YFSETQ in the germline V gene. For the CDR3, the DNA is TGCGCCAGCAGCGTTGACAACACTGAAGCTTTCTTT. It is translated as CASSVDNTEAFF.

V usage is TRBV15 and J usage is TRBJ2-1; D might be TRBD2 (5 bases). CDR1 and CDR2 (germline): LNHNV, YYDKDF (reference sequence). The CDR3 contains 16 residues. V lost 1 base, J lost 7 bases, and 17 bases lay in between. CDR3 residues: CATSRASLAAWNEQFF. The CDR3 nucleotides are TGTGCCACCAGCAGAGCATCGCTAGCAGCCTGGAATGAGCAGTTCTTC.

The chain has TRBV29-1 and TRBJ1-2, with D possibly being TRBD1 (5 bases). The CDR3 is made up of 10 amino acids. The V gene lost 5 bases and the J gene lost 6 bases, with 7 bases spanning the gap. CDR1 is SQVTM, CDR2 ANQGSEA, per germline. CDR3 sequence: CSVRGDGYTF. The CDR3 DNA is TGCAGCGTTCGGGGCGATGGCTACACCTTC.

This clone was picked up a small number of times. The identical CDR3 is also encoded by other nucleotide sequences in the sample. The chain links TRBV30 to TRBJ1-5; D unresolved. Germline CDR1 GTSNPN, CDR2 SVGIG (reference sequence). The length of the CDR3 is 14 residues. With 3 bases removed from V and 6 bases from J, the gap between germline ends came to 15 bases. The CDR3: CAWRARNGGQPQHF. Here the CDR3 DNA reads TGTGCCTGGAGAGCACGTAATGGCGGTCAGCCCCAGCATTTT.

This clone was counted between two and nine times. V usage is TRBV2 and J usage is TRBJ2-2; D gene uncertain. Germline lookup yields CDR1 SNHLY and CDR2 FYNNEI. This CDR3 region has 12 residues. The V gene lost 5 bases and the J gene lost 2 bases, with 3 bases spanning the gap. The DNA of the CDR3 is TGTGCCAGCAGTCGTAACACCGGGGAGCTGTTTTTT. Amino acid sequence: CASSRNTGELFF. The variable domain in full, with the rest retrieved from reference TRBV2 and TRBJ2-2, is EPEVTQTPSHQVTQMGQEVILRCVPISNHLYFYWYRQILGQKVEFLVSFYNNEISEKSEIFDDQFSVERPDGSNFTLKIRSTKLEDSAMYFCASSRNTGELFFGEGSRLTVL.

This clone has just a few counts. The sample has other DNA sequences that encode this CDR3 too. The chain is built from TRBV7-2 and TRBJ2-5; D is ambiguous. There are 12 residues in the CDR3. The V end was cut by 1 base, the J end by 5 bases, with 5 bases between. Germline lookup yields CDR1 SGHTA and CDR2 FQGNSA. CDR3 region: CASSLGRETQYF. CDR3 sequence (DNA): TGTGCCAGCAGCTTAGGGCGGGAGACCCAGTACTTC.

This chain uses TRBV5-4 with TRBJ2-7, with a possible D match to TRBD1 (6 bases). The V gene's germline CDR1 is SGHNT and CDR2 YYREEE (reference sequence). The CDR3 runs to 13 residues. The V end was cut by 1 base, the J end by 5 bases, with 10 bases between. In nucleotides, the CDR3 is TGTGCCAGCAGCTTGACAGGGATGGACGAGCAGTACTTC. It yields the protein CASSLTGMDEQYF. Drawing the rest from reference TRBV5-4 and TRBJ2-7, the complete variable domain is ETGVTQSPTHLIKTRGQQVTLRCSSQSGHNTVSWYQQALGQGPQFIFQYYREEENGRGNFPPRFSGLQFPNYSSELNVNALELDDSALYLCASSLTGMDEQYFGPGTRLTVT.

This clone was seen a handful of times. The rearrangement uses TRBV4-2 and TRBJ2-1, with 7 bases aligning to TRBD2. Trimming cost V 0 bases and J 10 bases; bases outside gene matches: 6. The CDR3 is made up of 14 amino acids. Germline CDR1 and CDR2: LGHNA and YNFKEQ. In DNA form, the CDR3 reads TGTGCCAGCAGCCAAGAACGACTAGCATACGAGCAGTTCTTC. Its translation is CASSQERLAYEQFF.

This sequence joins TRBV2 and TRBJ2-5; 15 bases align to TRBD2. The CDR3 has 15 residues. Looked up from germline, CDR1 is SNHLY and CDR2 is FYNNEI. V was clipped by 6 bases and J by 4 bases; unmatched bases: 3. This chain's CDR3 is CASSGLAGGRETQYF. The DNA of the CDR3 is TGTGCCAGCAGCGGACTAGCGGGGGGGCGAGAGACCCAGTACTTC.

This chain joins TRBV7-2 and TRBJ2-3, with D unclear. Trimming cost V 1 base and J 10 bases, with 18 bases left between them. This CDR3 comprises 15 residues. Germline V gene lookup returns CDR1 SGHTA and CDR2 FQGNSA. The CDR3 nucleotides read TGTGCCAGCAGCTTAGGTTCTATGCAAGAGCCATCGCAGTATTTT. As protein: CASSLGSMQEPSQYF.

Only a few counts were recorded for this clone. The chain is built from TRBV7-2 and TRBJ2-3, with D perhaps TRBD1 or TRBD2 (5 bases each). The CDR3 totals 13 residues. CDR1 is SGHTA, CDR2 FQGNSA, per germline. V lost 5 bases and J lost 2, with 8 bases in between. CDR3 DNA sequence: TGTGCCAGCAGCCGGGACCACACAGATACGCAGTATTTT. This translates into CASSRDHTDTQYF. The full variable domain, in which reference TRBV7-2 and TRBJ2-3 provide the parts outside the CDR3, is GAGVSQSPSNKVTEKGKDVELRCDPISGHTALYWYRQSLGQGLEFLIYFQGNSAPDKSGLPSDRFSAERTGGSVSTLTIQRTQQEDSAVYLCASSRDHTDTQYFGPGTRLTVL.

The chain couples TRBV5-5 to TRBJ1-2; D call uncertain. V lost 0 bases and J lost 0, with 9 bases in between. The germline V gene encodes CDR1 SGHKS and CDR2 YYEKEE (reference sequence). This CDR3 contains 15 residues. The CDR3 region is CASSLVVGANYGYTF. In DNA form, the CDR3 reads TGTGCCAGCAGCTTGGTGGTAGGAGCTAACTATGGCTACACCTTC.

This clone has just a few counts. Here the CDR3 reads CAWSAGQGGGQPQHF. The CDR3 DNA follows: TGTGCCTGGAGTGCCGGACAGGGCGGAGGTCAGCCCCAGCATTTT. The V call is TRBV30, the J call TRBJ1-5; 8 bases are a match to TRBD1. The CDR3 covers 15 residues. V lost 1 base and J lost 6; bases outside the gene matches: 8. Germline lookup yields CDR1 GTSNPN and CDR2 SVGIG (reference sequence).

There are a few counts of this clone. The same CDR3 can be traced to other DNA sequences in this sample. This rearrangement joins TRBV29-1 to TRBJ2-1; D is tentatively TRBD1 or TRBD2 (5 bases each). The CDR3 extends over 14 amino acids. V was clipped by 4 bases and J by 0 bases, with 10 bases between them. CDR1 SQVTM and CDR2 ANQGSEA come from the germline V gene. DNA for the CDR3: TGCAGCGTTGGGGGACCAAGCTCCTACAATGAGCAGTTCTTC. Translated, it gives CSVGGPSSYNEQFF.

This clone showed up just a few times. The gene calls are TRBV7-2 and TRBJ2-7; D possibly uses TRBD1 or TRBD2 (5 bases each). Trimming left V 1 base short and J 7 bases short, with 11 bases between. In germline, CDR1 is SGHTA, CDR2 FQGNSA. This CDR3 contains 13 residues. DNA of the CDR3: TGTGCCAGCAGCTTAGAGGGGACGGGGGAGCAGTACTTC. Translation gives CASSLEGTGEQYF.

This clone was seen a few times. The rearrangement uses TRBV7-3 and TRBJ2-1; TRBD2 matches 7 bases. This CDR3 spans 17 amino acids. Germline trimming cut 2 bases from V and 4 bases from J; bases unmatched to any gene: 11. The germline V gene encodes CDR1 SGHTA and CDR2 FQGTGA. In DNA, the CDR3 is TGTGCCAGCAGCTTAGTAGCTGGAGCGGGGACGTACAATGAGCAGTTCTTC. This gives the protein CASSLVAGAGTYNEQFF.

This clone was counted a few times. The V and J genes are TRBV5-4 and TRBJ2-3, with 14 bases matching TRBD2. CDR1 SGHNT and CDR2 YYREEE come from the germline V gene (reference sequence). The ends lost 4 bases at V and 6 bases at J; junction bases unmatched: 4. There are 15 residues in the CDR3. The CDR3 DNA sequence: TGTGCCAGCAGCCTGACTAGCGGGAGGGCTGATACGCAGTATTTT. Protein sequence: CASSLTSGRADTQYF.

The chain couples TRBV5-4 to TRBJ2-2; no firm D call. The V end lost 4 bases, the J end lost 8 bases, and 15 bases lay between the germline ends. Germline V gene sequence: CDR1 SGHNT, CDR2 YYREEE (reference sequence). The CDR3 is 14 residues long. The CDR3 DNA sequence: TGTGCCAGCAGCGATGGATCCAGCTCGGGGGAGCTGTTTTTT. Protein sequence: CASSDGSSSGELFF.